The clone carrying this T cell receptor (beta chain) appeared a single time. The antigen is unknown. Trimming removed 4 bases at V and 0 bases at J, with 5 bases between. The CDR3 consists of 12 residues. The V gene's germline CDR1 is SQVTM and CDR2 ANQGSEA. The sample originates from a study of PD-1 blockade in classical Hodgkin lymphoma. Sequenced by immunoSEQ multiplex PCR; TCRdb stores in-frame clones only, minus some. The repertoire consists of some 14,000 clones, with around 86% occurring once and the leading ten covering more than 35%. Brentuximab vedotin exposure varied, and every patient relapsed after autologous stem cell transplantation. Progressive disease, partial response or complete response was each patient's best response. Study-level results: After ASCT, patients who started nivolumab under 1 year later were excluded.

This chain connects TRBV29-1 to TRBJ2-3, with a tentative D call TRBD1 (5 bases). The sample in question was peripheral blood mononuclear cells (PBMCs), obtained at baseline. The TCR originated in a human donor with classical Hodgkin lymphoma. CDR3 coding DNA: TGCAGCGTTGGACAGAGCACAGATACGCAGTATTTT. This codes for CSVGQSTDTQYF.